Presented here are 15 T cell receptor beta chains from one specimen sequenced in a study of cytomegalovirus exposure and HLA in healthy donors. The primer mix had 60 Vbeta and 13 Jbeta primers. Generated by immunoSEQ multiplex PCR, the TCRdb table keeps only in-frame clones and is missing some. This table holds 150,000 to 200,000 clones, approximately 80% found once. The sample comprised PBMCs. These receptors were collected from a woman aged 18-30 years in good health and CMV-seronegative.

The CDR3 loop reads CASSIASPSGTGISTDTQYF. The CDR3 bases are TGTGCCAGTAGTATAGCCTCACCCTCCGGGACAGGGATTAGCACAGATACGCAGTATTTT. The rearrangement links TRBV19 to TRBJ2-3; the match to TRBD1 covers 9 bases. Germline loops: CDR1 LNHDA, CDR2 SQIVND (reference sequence). CDR3 length: 20 amino acids. V lost 1 base to trimming and J lost 0 bases; unmatched junction nucleotides: 14.

The chain combines TRBV18 with TRBJ2-7, with TRBD2 matching 9 bases. Germline V lookup: CDR1 KGHSH, CDR2 LQKENI. Trimming at V came to 0 bases and at J to 3 bases, leaving 3 bases not matched to a gene. This CDR3 is built from 15 residues. The CDR3 coding sequence is TGTGCCAGCTCACCACCGGGGCGGGGGGGCTACGAGCAGTACTTC. Protein sequence: CASSPPGRGGYEQYF.

The J gene is TRBJ2-5, the V gene TRBV5-1; 12 nucleotides agree with TRBD1. V lost 3 bases to trimming and J lost 4 bases; unmatched junction nucleotides: 4. This CDR3 comprises 15 residues. Germline V gene lookup returns CDR1 SGHRS and CDR2 YFSETQ. The CDR3 reads CASSSGTGGTETQYF. The CDR3 nucleotides are TGCGCCAGCAGCTCCGGGACAGGGGGCACAGAGACCCAGTACTTC.

The chain recombines TRBV9 with TRBJ2-5; 8 nucleotides align to TRBD1. V lost 0 bases, J lost 5 bases, and 3 bases stayed unmatched. The CDR3 runs to 14 residues. Looked up from germline, CDR1 is SGDLS and CDR2 is YYNGEE. As DNA, the CDR3 is TGTGCCAGCAGCGTAGGGACAGGGCAGGAGACCCAGTACTTC. Residues: CASSVGTGQETQYF.

In the case of this clone: Compared with germline, one end of the junction differs, possibly owing to a read error. This chain uses TRBV15 with TRBJ1-1; the match to TRBD1 covers 7 bases. Germline V gene sequence: CDR1 LNHNV, CDR2 YYDKDF (reference sequence). The CDR3 is 14 amino acids. The CDR3 protein is CATGRGGGSTEAFF. For the CDR3, the DNA is TGTGCCACCGGCAGGGGGGGTGGGAGCACTGAAGCTTTCTTT.

CDR3 residues: CASSLVGVQQETQYF. In DNA, the CDR3 is TGTGCCAGCAGCTTAGTCGGGGTCCAGCAAGAGACCCAGTACTTC. The gene calls are TRBV7-8 and TRBJ2-5, with D possibly TRBD2 on 5 matching bases. The CDR3 runs 15 residues. Germline-derived CDR1 and CDR2 are SGHVS and FQNEAQ. The V gene lost 1 base and the J gene lost 2 bases, with 11 bases spanning the gap.

The rearrangement uses TRBV10-3 and TRBJ2-3; no clear D. The germline V gene encodes CDR1 ENHRY and CDR2 SYGVKD. CDR3 length equals 14 residues. V dropped 2 bases and J dropped 1 base, with 7 bases sitting between them. Here the CDR3 DNA reads TGTGCCATCAGTGAGGGCAGTGGCACAGATACGCAGTATTTT. It encodes CAISEGSGTDTQYF.

This chain connects TRBV27 to TRBJ2-2; D not certain. Germline loops: CDR1 MNHEY, CDR2 SMNVEV (reference sequence). V gave up 3 bases and J gave up 0 bases, with 2 bases separating them. The CDR3 is 13 amino acids. The CDR3: CASSFTNTGELFF. In DNA, the CDR3 is TGTGCCAGCAGTTTTACGAACACCGGGGAGCTGTTTTTT.

This chain uses TRBV28 with TRBJ1-3; no clear D gene. CDR3 length: 12 residues. CDR1 and CDR2 from the germline V gene are MDHEN and SYDVKM. V lost 10 bases and J 0 bases, leaving 7 bases between the germline ends. The CDR3 region is CATRVSGNTIYF. The CDR3, as DNA: TGTGCCACTCGGGTCTCTGGAAACACCATATATTTT.

J is TRBJ1-2 and V is TRBV5-1; the D gene is possibly TRBD1 (6 bases). Trimming took 5 bases from V and 8 from J, leaving 19 bases between them. The CDR3 contains 14 residues. The germline V gene has CDR1 SGHRS and CDR2 YFSETQ. This chain's CDR3 is CASRGETGLGGYTF. The DNA for the CDR3 is TGCGCCAGCAGAGGGGAAACAGGGCTGGGCGGCTACACCTTC.

The chain carries TRBV6-1 and TRBJ2-7; D remains ambiguous. CDR3 size: 11 residues. Germline assignment: CDR1 MNHNS and CDR2 SASEGT. V was shortened by 5 bases and J by 2 bases, with 4 bases between the two germline ends. The CDR3 DNA follows: TGTGCCAGCAGTCAGACCTACGAGCAGTACTTC. It codes for CASSQTYEQYF.

J is TRBJ2-7 and V is TRBV4-2, with TRBD1 identical over 8 bases. J lost 4 bases, V lost 0 bases, and 14 bases had no gene match. This CDR3 has 18 residues. Germline V CDR1 and CDR2: LGHNA, YNFKEQ. The CDR3 DNA is TGTGCCAGCAGCCAAGATAGTTGGACAGGGAGTCAAAGGTACGAGCAGTACTTC. Its protein product is CASSQDSWTGSQRYEQYF.

The chain links TRBV2 to TRBJ2-1; tentative D call: TRBD1 (5 bases). This CDR3 is 16 amino acids long. The V and J ends lost 0 bases and 5 bases respectively, with 14 bases between them. Per the germline V gene, CDR1 is SNHLY and CDR2 is FYNNEI. Here the CDR3 reads CASSEARQGAHNEQFF. The CDR3 region has the DNA TGTGCCAGCAGTGAAGCGCGGCAGGGTGCCCACAATGAGCAGTTCTTC.

This clone was picked up a small number of times. The V gene is TRBV5-6, the J gene TRBJ1-2; TRBD1 agrees at 7 bases. The J segment lost 4 bases and the V segment lost 6 bases, leaving 9 bases of the junction unmatched. CDR1 is SGHDT and CDR2 is YYEEEE in the germline V gene. CDR3 size: 14 residues. The CDR3: CASTGTAPIYGYTF. The CDR3, as DNA: TGTGCCAGCACTGGGACAGCGCCTATCTATGGCTACACCTTC.

The chain is built from TRBV28 and TRBJ1-3; TRBD1 aligns across 7 bases. This CDR3 has 15 residues. Trimming removed 2 bases from V and 4 bases from J; junction bases left unmatched: 5. CDR1 is MDHEN and CDR2 is SYDVKM in the germline V gene. The CDR3 region is CASSLVQGEGNTIYF. The CDR3 bases are TGTGCCAGCAGTTTAGTCCAGGGGGAAGGAAACACCATATATTTT.